These 17 T cell receptor beta chains were all obtained from the same sample, sequenced in a study of identical twins. TCRdb re-called the 5' RACE reads through MiXCR, storing one row per CDR3 protein. Altogether 460,000 or so distinct CDR3 sequences are present, approximately 15% being singletons, with the ten largest covering around 0.52%. Another study also made use of these data, one on yellow fever vaccine responses in identical twins.

The sequenced sample was CD4+ T cells sorted from blood. The receptors come from a woman in her late teens or twenties in good health.

This clonotype was observed a few times. V gene TRBV6-5 combines with J gene TRBJ1-1, with TRBD1 matching 9 bases. This CDR3 is built from 11 residues. J lost 12 bases, V lost 5 bases, and 4 bases had no gene match. Germline V lookup: CDR1 MNHEY, CDR2 SVGAGI. The CDR3 reads CASSTGTGTFF. Written as DNA, the CDR3 is TGTGCCAGCAGTACCGGGACAGGGACTTTCTTT.

A few counts support this clonotype. The chain has TRBV15 and TRBJ2-5, with a weak D call TRBD2 (6 bases). The CDR3 is made up of 15 amino acids. Trimming pared 1 base from V and 1 base from J, leaving 10 bases between. Germline loops: CDR1 LNHNV, CDR2 YYDKDF (reference sequence). The CDR3 sequence: CATSRAGDLQETQYF. The CDR3 DNA reads TGTGCCACCAGCAGAGCGGGGGACCTCCAAGAGACCCAGTACTTC.

A few counts support this clonotype. The chain links TRBV20-1 to TRBJ1-5; D is possibly TRBD1 (5 bases). V lost 2 bases to trimming and J lost 5 bases, with 10 bases between them. Germline CDR1 is DFQATT and CDR2 is SNEGSKA (reference sequence). CDR3 length equals 13 residues. CDR3 nucleotide sequence: TGCAGTGCTAGAATGAGCAGGGATCAGCCCCAGCATTTT. Translated: CSARMSRDQPQHF.

J is TRBJ1-6 and V is TRBV6-1, with TRBD1 identical over 7 bases. After removal of 6 bases from V and 8 bases from J, the junction contained 7 bases not matched to a gene. Germline CDR1 reads MNHNS; CDR2 reads SASEGT. The CDR3 sequence is 14 residues long. DNA of the CDR3: TGTGCCAGCAGCCAAACAGGGGTGGATTCACCCCTCCACTTT. Translation gives CASSQTGVDSPLHF.

V is TRBV15 and J is TRBJ1-4; 8 bases align to TRBD1. This CDR3 spans 14 amino acids. Germline-derived CDR1 and CDR2 are LNHNV and YYDKDF (reference sequence). With V trimmed by 3 bases and J by 8 bases, 5 bases remained unmatched. Here the CDR3 reads CATSSDRGEEKLFF. In nucleotides, the CDR3 is TGTGCCACCAGCAGTGACAGGGGAGAGGAAAAACTGTTTTTT.

This clonotype was observed a handful of times. The V call is TRBV20-1, the J call TRBJ2-3, with 9 nucleotides matching TRBD2. CDR3 length: 13 amino acids. The germline gives CDR1 DFQATT, CDR2 SNEGSKA (reference sequence). The CDR3 DNA reads as TGCGGTATCGGGACTAGCAACACAGATACGCAGTATTTT. Translation: CGIGTSNTDTQYF.

Note on this clonotype: An end of the junction differs from the germline gene, which may be a read error. The chain combines TRBV27 with TRBJ2-3, with D possibly TRBD2 on 5 matching bases. This CDR3 has 11 amino acids. Per germline, CDR1 MNHEY and CDR2 SMNVEV (reference sequence). The CDR3 DNA reads as TGTGCCAGTCCCCGGACGCGGGCCCATGCTTTT. Translation: CASPRTRAHAF.

The genes are TRBV24-1 and TRBJ2-2; D tentatively reads TRBD1 or TRBD2 (5 bases each). V was shortened by 3 bases and J by 1 base, with 11 bases between the two germline ends. Germline V gene sequence: CDR1 KGHDR, CDR2 SFDVKD. This CDR3 region has 16 residues. This chain's CDR3 is CATSDAGTKNTGELFF. In DNA form, the CDR3 reads TGTGCCACCAGTGATGCCGGGACCAAGAACACCGGGGAGCTGTTTTTT.

The rearrangement uses TRBV2 and TRBJ2-7; the match to TRBD1 covers 8 bases. The J segment lost 7 bases and the V segment lost 5 bases, leaving 7 bases of the junction unmatched. Looked up from germline, CDR1 is SNHLY and CDR2 is FYNNEI. CDR3 length: 13 amino acids. CDR3 bases: TGTGCCAGCAGTAAGGACAGGGCGGGGGAGCAGTACTTC. It specifies CASSKDRAGEQYF.

This clonotype has more than one count but fewer than ten. The chain recombines TRBV20-1 with TRBJ2-5; D uncertain. Trimming left V 3 bases short and J 5 bases short, with 13 bases between. The CDR3 totals 13 residues. Germline loops: CDR1 DFQATT, CDR2 SNEGSKA (reference sequence). The CDR3 is CSASPGIPETQYF. CDR3 bases: TGCAGTGCTAGCCCCGGCATACCGGAGACCCAGTACTTC.

Note on this clonotype: A far larger clone is only one base removed, so a read error is likely. V is TRBV6-5 and J is TRBJ2-5; TRBD1 agrees at 7 bases. The trim removed 6 bases at V and 7 bases at J, leaving 2 bases unmatched. Germline loops: CDR1 MNHEY, CDR2 SVGAGI. The CDR3 has 11 amino acids. The CDR3 bases are TGTGCCAGCAGCCCAGGGGGGACCCAGTACTTC. Protein: CASSPGGTQYF.

Only a few counts were recorded for this clonotype. The chain carries TRBV3-1 and TRBJ2-1; TRBD2 aligns across 8 bases. Germline V CDR1 and CDR2: LGHDT, YNNKEL (reference sequence). CDR3 size: 16 residues. Trimming took 2 bases from V and 6 from J; bases not matched to a gene: 9. CDR3 sequence reads: CASSQLAGRGGNEQFF. CDR3 coding DNA: TGTGCCAGCAGCCAACTTGCCGGGAGGGGGGGCAATGAGCAGTTCTTC.

For the CDR3, the DNA is TGCAGTGCTAGAGGGGAGCAGGGGGTTCTATACGAGCAGTACTTC. Translated: CSARGEQGVLYEQYF. The chain links TRBV20-1 to TRBJ2-7; 7 bases line up with TRBD1. Trimming removed 1 base from V and 4 bases from J; junction bases left unmatched: 10. This CDR3 is built from 15 residues. Germline V CDR1 and CDR2: DFQATT, SNEGSKA (reference sequence).

The V gene is TRBV20-1, the J gene TRBJ2-3; 9 bases are a match to TRBD2. The germline CDR1 and CDR2 sequences are DFQATT and SNEGSKA (reference sequence). This CDR3 contains 13 residues. Trimming at V came to 5 bases and at J to 2 bases, leaving 2 bases not matched to a gene. This CDR3 is CSAGGRVTDTQYF. CDR3 nucleotides: TGCAGTGCTGGCGGGAGGGTCACAGATACGCAGTATTTT.

This clonotype appeared a few times. This chain uses TRBV7-8 with TRBJ1-1; D perhaps matches TRBD1 (5 bases). The CDR3 length is 15 residues. The V gene's germline CDR1 is SGHVS and CDR2 FQNEAQ. The germline V and J ends were trimmed by 1 base and 8 bases, with 17 bases remaining between them. The CDR3 sequence: CASSLVGIDGGEAFF. Written as DNA, the CDR3 is TGTGCCAGCAGCTTAGTAGGTATTGATGGGGGAGAAGCTTTCTTT. Using reference TRBV7-8 and TRBJ1-1 for the parts outside the CDR3, the full variable domain is GAGVSQSPRYKVAKRGQDVALRCDPISGHVSLFWYQQALGQGPEFLTYFQNEAQLDKSGLPSDRFFAERPEGSVSTLKIQRTQQEDSAVYLCASSLVGIDGGEAFFGQGTRLTVV.

V is TRBV2 and J is TRBJ2-3; D is possibly TRBD2 (5 bases). V lost 4 bases to trimming and J lost 0 bases, with 11 bases between them. Germline CDR1 SNHLY, CDR2 FYNNEI. The length of the CDR3 is 15 residues. CDR3 residues: CASSVTGSSTDTQYF. The CDR3 DNA is TGTGCCAGCAGTGTCACGGGGTCTAGCACAGATACGCAGTATTTT.

The chain has TRBV6-5 and TRBJ2-3; TRBD1 matches at 7 bases. CDR3 size: 14 residues. With V trimmed by 5 bases and J by 3 bases, 5 bases remained unmatched. The germline V gene encodes CDR1 MNHEY and CDR2 SVGAGI. The CDR3 nucleotides read TGTGCCAGCAGTATCGACAGGGAAACAGATACGCAGTATTTT. It codes for CASSIDRETDTQYF.